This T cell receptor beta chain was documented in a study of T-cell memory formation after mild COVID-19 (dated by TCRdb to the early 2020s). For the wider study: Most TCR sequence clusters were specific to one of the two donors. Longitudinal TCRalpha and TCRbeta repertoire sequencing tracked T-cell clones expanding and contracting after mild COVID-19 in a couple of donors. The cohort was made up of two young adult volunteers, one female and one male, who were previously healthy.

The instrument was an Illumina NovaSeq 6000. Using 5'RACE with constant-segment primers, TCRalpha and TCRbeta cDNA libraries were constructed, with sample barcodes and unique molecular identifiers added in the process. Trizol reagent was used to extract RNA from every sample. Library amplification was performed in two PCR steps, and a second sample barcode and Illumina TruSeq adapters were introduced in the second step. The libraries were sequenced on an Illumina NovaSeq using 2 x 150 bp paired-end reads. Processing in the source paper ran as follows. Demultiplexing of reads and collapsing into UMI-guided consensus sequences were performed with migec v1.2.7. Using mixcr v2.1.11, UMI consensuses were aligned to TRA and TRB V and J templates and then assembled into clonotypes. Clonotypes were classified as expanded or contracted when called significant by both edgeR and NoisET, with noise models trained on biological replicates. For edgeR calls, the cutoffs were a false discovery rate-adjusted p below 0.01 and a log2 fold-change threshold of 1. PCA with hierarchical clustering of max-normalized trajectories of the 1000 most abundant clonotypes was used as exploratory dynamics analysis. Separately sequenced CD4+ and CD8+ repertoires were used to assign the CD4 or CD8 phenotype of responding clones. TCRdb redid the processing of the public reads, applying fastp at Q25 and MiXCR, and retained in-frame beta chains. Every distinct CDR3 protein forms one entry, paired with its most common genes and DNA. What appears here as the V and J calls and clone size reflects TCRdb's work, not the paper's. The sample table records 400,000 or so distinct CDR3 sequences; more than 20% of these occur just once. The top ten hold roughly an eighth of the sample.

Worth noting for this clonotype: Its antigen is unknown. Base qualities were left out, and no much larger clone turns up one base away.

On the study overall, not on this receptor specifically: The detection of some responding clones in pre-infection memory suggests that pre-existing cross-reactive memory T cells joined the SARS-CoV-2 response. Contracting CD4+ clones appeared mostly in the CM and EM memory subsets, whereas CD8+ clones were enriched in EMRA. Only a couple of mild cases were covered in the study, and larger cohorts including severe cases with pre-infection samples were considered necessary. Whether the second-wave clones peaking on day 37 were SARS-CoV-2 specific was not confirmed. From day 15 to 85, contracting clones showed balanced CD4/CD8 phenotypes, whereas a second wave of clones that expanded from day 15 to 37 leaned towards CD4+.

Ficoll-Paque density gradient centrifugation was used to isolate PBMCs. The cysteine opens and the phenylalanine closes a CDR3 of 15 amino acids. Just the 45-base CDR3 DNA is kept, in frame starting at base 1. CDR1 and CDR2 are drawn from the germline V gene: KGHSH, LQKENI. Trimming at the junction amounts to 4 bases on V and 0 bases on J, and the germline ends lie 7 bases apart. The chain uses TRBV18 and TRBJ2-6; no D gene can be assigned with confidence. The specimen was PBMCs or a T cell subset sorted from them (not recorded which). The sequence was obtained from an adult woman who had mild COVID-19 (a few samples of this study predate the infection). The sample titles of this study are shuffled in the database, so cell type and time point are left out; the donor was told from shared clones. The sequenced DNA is TGTGCCAGCTCACGACAAGCCTCTGGGGCCAACGTCCTGACTTTC. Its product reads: CASSRQASGANVLTF.